The 30 T cell receptor beta chains below come from one sample, sequenced in a study of cytomegalovirus exposure and HLA in healthy donors. PCR was performed using 60 Vbeta and 13 Jbeta primers. Clones were read by immunoSEQ multiplex PCR, and TCRdb kept only the in-frame ones, dropping some. Of about 200,000 clones in the sample, 85% were seen once. Sequencing was performed on PBMCs. Receptor source: a woman between 50 and 59 years old in good health and CMV-seronegative.

The chain has TRBV5-1 and TRBJ2-7, with 9 bases that match TRBD1. Germline V CDR1 and CDR2: SGHRS, YFSETQ. The CDR3 extends over 16 amino acids. V was pared by 4 bases and J by 1 base, with 9 bases of the junction left unmatched. The DNA for the CDR3 is TGCGCCAGCAGCATATCGTTCGGGACAGGGTCCTACGAGCAGTACTTC. Protein sequence: CASSISFGTGSYEQYF.

The V gene is TRBV11-1, the J gene TRBJ2-7; D not certain. The germline V gene encodes CDR1 SGHAT and CDR2 FQDESV (reference sequence). The CDR3 consists of 15 residues. V was trimmed by 5 bases and J by 1 base, leaving 15 bases between them. The CDR3, as DNA: TGTGCCAGCAGCCCCCAGCCTGGGCAATCCTACGAGCAGTACTTC. Translation gives CASSPQPGQSYEQYF.

The chain employs TRBV18 and TRBJ2-1; D is possibly TRBD1 (5 bases). The CDR3 sequence is 16 residues long. Germline CDR1 is KGHSH and CDR2 is LQKENI. The V end lost 2 bases, the J end lost 0 bases, and 11 bases lay between the germline ends. The CDR3 bases are TGTGCCAGCTCACCAATGCAGGGAAGCTCCTACAATGAGCAGTTCTTC. Amino acid sequence: CASSPMQGSSYNEQFF.

V usage is TRBV10-3 and J usage is TRBJ2-1; 10 bases map to TRBD2. The J segment lost 5 bases and the V segment lost 6 bases, leaving 7 bases of the junction unmatched. The length of the CDR3 is 15 residues. Germline V gene data show CDR1 as ENHRY and CDR2 as SYGVKD. CDR3 nucleotide sequence: TGTGCCATCAGCCCAGCGGGAGGGGACCACAATGAGCAGTTCTTC. Its translation: CAISPAGGDHNEQFF.

This clone was seen just once. This chain links TRBV5-3 with TRBJ2-1; TRBD1 matches at 12 bases. TRBV5-3 is flagged as an ORF with uncertain function. The V gene end was trimmed by 1 base and the J gene end by 6 bases; junction bases not matched to a gene: 5. The CDR3 is 16 residues long. CDR3 loop: CARSLSGTGGPNEQFF. CDR3 sequence (DNA): TGTGCCAGAAGCTTGAGCGGGACAGGGGGCCCCAATGAGCAGTTCTTC.

The V and J genes are TRBV11-2 and TRBJ2-2, with 9 nucleotides matching TRBD2. J lost 9 bases, V lost 0 bases, and 14 bases had no gene match. CDR1 and CDR2 (germline): SGHAT, FQNNGV. The CDR3 is made up of 18 amino acids. CDR3 amino acids: CASSLDVRSASGIRELFF. The DNA of the CDR3 is TGTGCCAGCAGCTTAGACGTTAGATCGGCTAGCGGGATAAGGGAGCTGTTTTTT.

The genes are TRBV20-1 and TRBJ1-2, with D hard to call. Germline values: CDR1 DFQATT, CDR2 SNEGSKA (reference sequence). There are 11 residues in the CDR3. Trimming pared 6 bases from V and 8 bases from J, leaving 13 bases between. CDR3 nucleotide sequence: TGCAGTGCCCCCGCGGCCCCAGGCTACACCTTC. This encodes CSAPAAPGYTF.

In this sample, this clone turned up once. The chain uses TRBV5-1 and TRBJ2-4; D gene unclear. This CDR3 is 14 amino acids long. Trimming shortened V by 1 base and J by 0 bases, and 5 bases separated the two germline ends. Germline CDR1 is SGHRS and CDR2 is YFSETQ. The DNA of the CDR3 is TGCGCCAGCAGCTTGACAGTAGCCAAAAACATTCAGTACTTC. It codes for CASSLTVAKNIQYF.

J is TRBJ1-2 and V is TRBV18; D ambiguous. Germline CDR1 is KGHSH and CDR2 is LQKENI. V was trimmed by 2 bases and J by 2 bases, leaving 9 bases between them. The CDR3 is made up of 14 amino acids. The DNA for the CDR3 is TGTGCCAGCTCACCAGTAGGGAGGAACTATGGCTACACCTTC. Its protein product is CASSPVGRNYGYTF. Filled out from reference TRBV18 and TRBJ1-2, the complete variable domain reads NAGVMQNPRHLVRRRGQEARLRCSPMKGHSHVYWYRQLPEEGLKFMVYLQKENIIDESGMPKERFSAEFPKEGPSILRIQQVVRGDSAAYFCASSPVGRNYGYTFGSGTRLTVV.

This chain uses TRBV5-6 with TRBJ1-1; possible D gene TRBD1, 6 bases. The CDR3 extends over 16 amino acids. The ends were cut back, 0 bases at V and 0 bases at J, with 12 bases in the middle. Germline V gene data show CDR1 as SGHDT and CDR2 as YYEEEE. The CDR3 DNA sequence: TGTGCCAGCAGCTTGGGTCCCGGGACACTGAACACTGAAGCTTTCTTT. This codes for CASSLGPGTLNTEAFF.

This clone was recorded once. This sequence joins TRBV25-1 and TRBJ2-1; a weak D match, TRBD2 (5 bases). The CDR3 sequence is 14 residues long. CDR1 and CDR2 (germline): MGHDK, SYGVNS. Trimming cost V 6 bases and J 14 bases, with 23 bases left between them. The chain's CDR3 is CASREPGITFREFF. The CDR3 nucleotides read TGTGCCAGCAGGGAGCCCGGGATCACGTTTAGGGAGTTCTTC. The complete variable domain, with remaining parts taken from reference TRBV25-1 and TRBJ2-1, reads EADIYQTPRYLVIGTGKKITLECSQTMGHDKMYWYQQDPGMELHLIHYSYGVNSTEKGDLSSESTVSRIRTEHFPLTLESARPSHTSQYLCASREPGITFREFFGPGTRLTVL.

The chain joins TRBV6-6 to TRBJ2-7; 12 bases map to TRBD2. The CDR3 totals 16 residues. The V gene end was trimmed by 0 bases and the J gene end by 7 bases; junction bases not matched to a gene: 7. In germline, CDR1 is MNHNY, CDR2 SVGAGI (reference sequence). DNA of the CDR3: TGTGCCAGCAGTTACTCGAGTGTGACTAGCGGGAGAGAGCAGTACTTC. It specifies CASSYSSVTSGREQYF.

The J gene is TRBJ2-7, the V gene TRBV5-1; 8 positions match TRBD2. Germline CDR1 is SGHRS and CDR2 is YFSETQ. Unmatched junction bases numbered 11, after V lost 0 bases and J lost 9 bases. The CDR3 spans 15 residues. The CDR3 DNA reads as TGCGCCAGCAGCTTGGCCCCAGCGACTAGCGACTTGCAGTACTTC. It yields the protein CASSLAPATSDLQYF.

This chain connects TRBV28 to TRBJ1-1; D is ambiguous. The V gene's germline CDR1 is MDHEN and CDR2 SYDVKM. V was cut by 6 bases and J by 3 bases, with 8 bases left in between. CDR3 size: 12 residues. In DNA, the CDR3 is TGTGCCAGCAGGACACCTCACACTGAAGCTTTCTTT. Protein product: CASRTPHTEAFF.

CDR3 in amino acids: CASSYPPTGVGELFF. DNA of the CDR3: TGTGCCAGCAGTTACCCCCCGACAGGGGTCGGGGAGCTGTTTTTT. This rearrangement joins TRBV6-5 to TRBJ2-2; TRBD1 agrees at 8 bases. V shed 2 bases, J shed 7 bases, and the junction held 6 bases outside the gene matches. The CDR3 sequence is 15 residues long. The V gene's germline CDR1 is MNHEY and CDR2 SVGAGI.

The chain uses TRBV6-6 and TRBJ1-4, with TRBD1 matching 7 bases. Germline CDR1 MNHNY, CDR2 SVGAGI (reference sequence). J was trimmed by 4 bases and V by 8 bases; bases with no gene match: 7. The CDR3 spans 14 residues. This CDR3 is CASGKGALNEKLFF. The CDR3 nucleotides read TGTGCCAGCGGGAAGGGGGCACTTAATGAAAAACTGTTTTTT.

The chain combines TRBV7-2 with TRBJ1-1, with a possible D match to TRBD1 (6 bases). Germline V CDR1 and CDR2: SGHTA, FQGNSA. V lost 6 bases and J lost 0, with 17 bases in between. The CDR3 is 16 amino acids. As DNA, the CDR3 is TGTGCCAGCAGAATTAGGGTACAGGGTTTGAACACTGAAGCTTTCTTT. Translated: CASRIRVQGLNTEAFF.

A few counts support this clone. The chain joins TRBV28 to TRBJ2-5; D is ambiguous. V lost 3 bases to trimming and J lost 5 bases, with 16 bases between them. CDR3 length equals 15 residues. Germline V gene sequence: CDR1 MDHEN, CDR2 SYDVKM. This chain's CDR3 is CASSFLGVSKETQYF. CDR3 bases: TGTGCCAGCAGTTTTCTGGGTGTTAGCAAGGAGACCCAGTACTTC. Variable domain in full (rest from reference TRBV28 and TRBJ2-5): DVKVTQSSRYLVKRTGEKVFLECVQDMDHENMFWYRQDPGLGLRLIYFSYDVKMKEKGDIPEGYSVSREKKERFSLILESASTNQTSMYLCASSFLGVSKETQYFGPGTRLLVL.

As concerns this clone: At one end the junction does not follow the germline gene, possibly because of a read error. The V and J genes are TRBV7-9 and TRBJ1-2, with D maybe TRBD1 (5 bases). Germline V gives CDR1 SEHNR, CDR2 FQNEAQ (reference sequence). CDR3 size: 16 residues. CDR3 region: CSSSLAWQDTNYGYTF. CDR3 nucleotides: TGTTCCAGCAGCTTAGCGTGGCAGGACACTAACTATGGCTACACCTTC.

This clone was seen only once. The chain recombines TRBV11-2 with TRBJ2-1; no clear D. The V end lost 4 bases, the J end lost 7 bases, and 11 bases lay between the germline ends. The CDR3 length is 13 residues. The germline gives CDR1 SGHAT, CDR2 FQNNGV. The CDR3 sequence: CASSSQVVNEQFF. The DNA for the CDR3 is TGTGCCAGCAGCTCCCAGGTTGTGAATGAGCAGTTCTTC.

The chain is built from TRBV7-9 and TRBJ1-1; maybe TRBD1 (6 bases). The CDR3 covers 15 residues. Trimming removed 4 bases from V and 2 bases from J, with 14 bases in between. Germline CDR1 SEHNR, CDR2 FQNEAQ (reference sequence). Here the CDR3 DNA reads TGTGCCAGCAGCTCGAAACAGGGTATAAACACTGAAGCTTTCTTT. This encodes CASSSKQGINTEAFF.

CDR3 DNA: TGTGCCAGCTACACAGGGAACGAGCAGTACTTC. Translation gives CASYTGNEQYF. The rearrangement joins TRBV27 to TRBJ2-7, with D perhaps matching TRBD1 (6 bases). V was clipped by 8 bases and J by 5 bases, with 10 bases between them. Germline assignment: CDR1 MNHEY and CDR2 SMNVEV (reference sequence). CDR3 length: 11 residues.

This clone was found a few times. The V gene is TRBV27, the J gene TRBJ2-5; possible D gene TRBD1, 5 bases. This CDR3 spans 15 amino acids. Germline CDR1 MNHEY, CDR2 SMNVEV (reference sequence). The V end lost 2 bases, the J end lost 0 bases, and 10 bases lay between the germline ends. The CDR3 here is CASSLTRTHQETQYF. The CDR3 DNA follows: TGTGCCAGCAGTTTAACAAGGACACACCAAGAGACCCAGTACTTC.

This clone was found once. This chain connects TRBV11-2 to TRBJ2-1, with D maybe TRBD2 (5 bases). V was cut by 6 bases and J by 2 bases, with 11 bases left in between. Germline CDR1 and CDR2: SGHAT and FQNNGV. This CDR3 is built from 14 residues. CDR3 in DNA: TGTGCCAGCAGATCCGACTATACCTACAATGAGCAGTTCTTC. This encodes CASRSDYTYNEQFF.

This chain uses TRBV29-1 with TRBJ1-1, with 8 bases fitting TRBD1. Germline V gene sequence: CDR1 SQVTM, CDR2 ANQGSEA. This CDR3 comprises 16 residues. J was trimmed by 0 bases and V by 4 bases; bases with no gene match: 10. The CDR3 sequence is CSVVGDRGLMNTEAFF. CDR3 DNA sequence: TGCAGCGTTGTGGGAGACAGGGGCCTCATGAACACTGAAGCTTTCTTT.

V and J are TRBV25-1 and TRBJ2-5; TRBD1 aligns across 7 bases. The CDR3 sequence is 14 residues long. With 2 bases clipped from V and 5 bases from J, the junction kept 5 bases outside the gene matches. The V gene's germline CDR1 is MGHDK and CDR2 SYGVNS. The CDR3: CASSERRGQETQYF. In DNA form, the CDR3 reads TGTGCCAGCAGTGAAAGAAGGGGGCAGGAGACCCAGTACTTC. Combining the CDR3 with reference TRBV25-1 and TRBJ2-5 gives the whole variable domain EADIYQTPRYLVIGTGKKITLECSQTMGHDKMYWYQQDPGMELHLIHYSYGVNSTEKGDLSSESTVSRIRTEHFPLTLESARPSHTSQYLCASSERRGQETQYFGPGTRLLVL.

The CDR3 sequence: CASSLEPGGEQYF. The CDR3 bases are TGTGCCAGCAGCTTAGAACCCGGCGGGGAGCAGTACTTC. The chain recombines TRBV7-9 with TRBJ2-7; the D gene is possibly TRBD2 (5 bases). Trimming stripped 1 base from V and 7 bases from J, with 11 bases between. Germline lookup yields CDR1 SEHNR and CDR2 FQNEAQ (reference sequence). The CDR3 is 13 residues long. Full variable domain (rest looked up from reference TRBV7-9 and TRBJ2-7): DTGVSQNPRHKITKRGQNVTFRCDPISEHNRLYWYRQTLGQGPEFLTYFQNEAQLEKSRLLSDRFSAERPKGSFSTLEIQRTEQGDSAMYLCASSLEPGGEQYFGPGTRLTVT.

The chain carries TRBV15 and TRBJ2-3, with 7 nucleotides matching TRBD2. Germline CDR1 LNHNV, CDR2 YYDKDF (reference sequence). V dropped 4 bases and J dropped 6; count of bases not matched to a gene: 10. The CDR3 has 15 residues. CDR3 sequence reads: CATSIGRASGDTQYF. CDR3 DNA sequence: TGTGCCACCAGCATAGGGAGGGCCTCAGGGGATACGCAGTATTTT.

V is TRBV5-1 and J is TRBJ2-1; D not resolved. The CDR3 loop spans 16 amino acids. Germline V gene data show CDR1 as SGHRS and CDR2 as YFSETQ. Trimming removed 0 bases at V and 0 bases at J, with 10 bases between. Here the CDR3 reads CASSLGPPNSYNEQFF. CDR3 coding DNA: TGCGCCAGCAGCTTGGGGCCACCCAACTCCTACAATGAGCAGTTCTTC.

The chain joins TRBV29-1 to TRBJ1-1; a possible D gene is TRBD1 (5 bases). Trimming removed 6 bases at V and 6 bases at J, with 11 bases between. This CDR3 has 11 residues. Germline CDR1 is SQVTM and CDR2 is ANQGSEA. CDR3 sequence: CSVPTVAEAFF. DNA for the CDR3: TGCAGCGTCCCGACAGTGGCTGAAGCTTTCTTT.